Reported below is one T cell receptor beta chain. Likely unrecorded immune exposures existed in these nominally healthy donors. This PCR relied on a set of 60 Vbeta primers and 13 Jbeta primers. Here immunoSEQ multiplex PCR was the method, and the copy in TCRdb shows in-frame clones only, minus some. Here the sample spans around 250,000 clones, about 80% being singletons. The data were taken from a study of cytomegalovirus exposure and HLA in healthy donors. Specimen: PBMCs. The clonotype was recovered from a woman in her sixties in good health and CMV-seropositive.

CDR3 DNA sequence: TGTGCCAGCAGCTTAGGGGGGGTCGATGGCTACACCTTC. Encoded protein: CASSLGGVDGYTF. V is TRBV11-2 and J is TRBJ1-2; a possible D gene is TRBD1 (5 bases). V was shortened by 1 base and J by 6 bases, with 9 bases between the two germline ends. Germline CDR1 reads SGHAT; CDR2 reads FQNNGV. The CDR3 length is 13 residues.